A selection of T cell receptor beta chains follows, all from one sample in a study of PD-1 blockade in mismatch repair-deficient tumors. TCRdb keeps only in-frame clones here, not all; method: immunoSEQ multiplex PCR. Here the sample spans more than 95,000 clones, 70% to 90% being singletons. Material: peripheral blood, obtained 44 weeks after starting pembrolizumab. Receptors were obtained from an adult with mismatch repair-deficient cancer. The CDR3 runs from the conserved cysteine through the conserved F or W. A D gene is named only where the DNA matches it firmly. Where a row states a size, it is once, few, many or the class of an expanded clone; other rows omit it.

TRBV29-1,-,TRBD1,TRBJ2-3,TGCAGCGTTGAAGATCAGACAGGGCGGTCTAGGACAGATACGCAGTATTTT,CSVEDQTGRSRTDTQYF
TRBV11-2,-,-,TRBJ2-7,TGTGCCAGCAGCTTAGGGTTAGGATCCTACGAGCAGTACTTC,CASSLGLGSYEQYF
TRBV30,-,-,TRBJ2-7,TGTGCCTGGAGTGTACAGCGCTACGAGCAGTACTTC,CAWSVQRYEQYF
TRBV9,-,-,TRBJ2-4,TGTGCCAGCAGCGGGCCGGGTAGAGCCAAAAACATTCAGTACTTC,CASSGPGRAKNIQYF
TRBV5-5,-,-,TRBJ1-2,TGTGCCAGCGGGGCAACGGGGGCCGCTAACTATGGCTACACCTTC,CASGATGAANYGYTF
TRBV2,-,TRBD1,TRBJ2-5,TGTGCCAGCAGTCCTATAGAAGGGACAGGGAAGAAGACCCAGTACTTC,CASSPIEGTGKKTQYF
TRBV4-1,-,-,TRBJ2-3,TGCGCCAGCAGCCAAGATAAGCCTCGAACAGATACGCAGTATTTT,CASSQDKPRTDTQYF
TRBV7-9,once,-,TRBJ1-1,TGTGCCAGCAGCTTAGTGGCCGGCGGTGGCACTGAAGCTTTCTTT,CASSLVAGGGTEAFF
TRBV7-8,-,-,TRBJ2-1,TGTGCCAGCAGCCTATCCGGGAGATACTACGGTGAGCAGTTCTTC,CASSLSGRYYGEQFF
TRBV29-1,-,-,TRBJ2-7,TGCAGCGTTGGGCGGGTAAACTCCTACGAGCAGTACTTC,CSVGRVNSYEQYF
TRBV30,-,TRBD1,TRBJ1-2,TGTGCCTGGAGTCAGGGGGCGGGAGGCTACACCTTC,CAWSQGAGGYTF
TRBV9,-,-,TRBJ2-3,TGTGCCAGCAGCGTTAACGGGATTCGCGCAGATACGCAGTATTTT,CASSVNGIRADTQYF
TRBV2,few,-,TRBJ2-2,TGTGCCAGCAAGCCCATGGGCGGGGAGCTGTTTTTT,CASKPMGGELFF
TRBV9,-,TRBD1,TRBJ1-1,TGTGCCAGCAGCCGACTACAGGGGGGCACTGAAGCTTTCTTT,CASSRLQGGTEAFF
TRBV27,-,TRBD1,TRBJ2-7,TGTGCCAGCAGTTTAGGACAGGGGATCTACGAGCAGTACTTC,CASSLGQGIYEQYF
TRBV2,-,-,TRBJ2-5,TGTGCCAGCAGCGGACGAGCCCAGAGAGAGACCCAGTACTTC,CASSGRAQRETQYF
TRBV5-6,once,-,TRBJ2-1,TGTGCCAGCAGCGAAGGACTTGCACACCCCCCTTACAATGAGCAGTTCTTC,CASSEGLAHPPYNEQFF
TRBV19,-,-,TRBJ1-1,TGTGCCAGTACCAAGTCCTCTTTTATGAACACTGAAGCTTTCTTT,CASTKSSFMNTEAFF
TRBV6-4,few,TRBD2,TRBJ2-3,TGTGCCAGCAGCCGGCTAGCGGGAGAAGCAGATACGCAGTATTTT,CASSRLAGEADTQYF
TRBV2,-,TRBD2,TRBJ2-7,TGTGCCAGCAGTGATCCAAGGCGGGAGCCGACCTACGAGCAGTACTTC,CASSDPRREPTYEQYF
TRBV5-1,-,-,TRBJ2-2,TGCGCCAGCAGCTTCGGGGGTTTGACGAACACCGGGGAGCTGTTTTTT,CASSFGGLTNTGELFF
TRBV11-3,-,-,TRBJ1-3,TGTGCCAGCAGATTAGACGGAACCTCTGGAAACACCATATATTTT,CASRLDGTSGNTIYF
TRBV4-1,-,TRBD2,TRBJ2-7,TGCGCCAGCAGCCAAGATCCAGCGGGGACCTACGAGCAGTACTTC,CASSQDPAGTYEQYF
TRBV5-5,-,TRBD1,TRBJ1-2,TGTGCCAGCAGCTTGGTCCCCGGACAGGGGGTAAGTGGCTACACCTTC,CASSLVPGQGVSGYTF
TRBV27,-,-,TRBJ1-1,TGTGCCAGCAGTTTATCGGGGGGGATCACTGAAGCTTTCTTT,CASSLSGGITEAFF
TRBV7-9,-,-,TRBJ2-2,TGTGCCAGCAGTATGCAGGGACCGGGCACCGGGGAGCTGTTTTTT,CASSMQGPGTGELFF
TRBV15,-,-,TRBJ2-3,TGTGCCACCAGCACTAGCCCCTTCACAGATACGCAGTATTTT,CATSTSPFTDTQYF
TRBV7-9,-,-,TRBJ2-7,TGTGCCACCTCGCAGGGGGGAGAGCAGTACTTC,CATSQGGEQYF
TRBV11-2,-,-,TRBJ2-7,TGTGCCAGCAGCAATATCACATGGGGCGCCTACGAGCAGTACTTC,CASSNITWGAYEQYF
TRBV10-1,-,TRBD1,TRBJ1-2,TGCGCCAGCAGTGAATACAGGGGCTATGGCTACACCTTC,CASSEYRGYGYTF